This T cell receptor beta chain stems from a study of CD8 T cells in ankylosing spondylitis. Study-level findings and limits: CD8+ by phenotype, disease-linked clones were relatively rare in peripheral blood. It was reported that disease-linked clones were significantly enriched in matched ankylosing spondylitis synovial fluid.

Concerning this clonotype: Its antigen is unknown.

The CDR3 runs to 15 residues. Unmatched junction bases numbered 6, after V lost 4 bases and J lost 7 bases. The V gene's germline CDR1 is SGHRS and CDR2 YFSETQ. Quantitative 5'-RACE with molecular barcodes was used to make the TCR beta libraries. TCRdb used MiXCR to reprocess the 5' RACE reads, holding one entry per CDR3 protein. Of about 150,000 distinct CDR3 sequences in the sample, roughly 44% were seen once. The receptor comes from a male donor with ankylosing spondylitis. The sequenced sample consisted of synovial fluid, either unsorted or a sorted T cell fraction (not recorded which). The chain is built from TRBV5-1 and TRBJ2-1; TRBD1 aligns across 12 bases. CDR3 sequence reads: CASSEGQGATNEQFF. The CDR3 nucleotides are TGCGCCAGCAGCGAGGGACAGGGGGCTACTAATGAGCAGTTCTTC.